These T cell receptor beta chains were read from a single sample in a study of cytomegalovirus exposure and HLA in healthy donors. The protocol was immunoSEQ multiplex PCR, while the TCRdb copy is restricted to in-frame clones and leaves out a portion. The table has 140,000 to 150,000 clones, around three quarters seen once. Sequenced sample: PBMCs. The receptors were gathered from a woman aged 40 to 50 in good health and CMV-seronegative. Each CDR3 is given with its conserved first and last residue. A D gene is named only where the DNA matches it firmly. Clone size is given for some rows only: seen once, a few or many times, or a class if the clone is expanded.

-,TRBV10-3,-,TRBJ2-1,CAISESPRDNEQFF,TGTGCCATCAGTGAGTCCCCTCGGGACAATGAGCAGTTCTTC
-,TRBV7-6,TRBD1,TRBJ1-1,CASSTTGETEAFF,TGTGCCAGCAGCACGACAGGGGAAACTGAAGCTTTCTTT
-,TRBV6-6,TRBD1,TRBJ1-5,CASSFRDRDQPQHF,TGTGCCAGCAGTTTCAGGGACAGGGATCAGCCCCAGCATTTT
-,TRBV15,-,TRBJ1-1,CATSRYGVWRDTEAFF,TGTGCCACCAGCAGATACGGGGTCTGGAGGGACACTGAAGCTTTCTTT
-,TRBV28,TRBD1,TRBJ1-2,CASSTSGGRSGYTF,TGTGCCAGCAGTACCTCAGGGGGGAGGAGTGGCTACACCTTC
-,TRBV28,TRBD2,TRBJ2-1,CASRSGGLEQFF,TGTGCCAGCCGGAGCGGGGGACTTGAGCAGTTCTTC
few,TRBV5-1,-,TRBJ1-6,CASKRVPLHF,TGCGCCAGCAAGCGGGTTCCCCTCCACTTT
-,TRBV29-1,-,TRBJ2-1,CSGTAYNEQFF,TGCAGCGGGACAGCCTACAATGAGCAGTTCTTC
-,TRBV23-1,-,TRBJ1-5,CASSRKGRRVNSNQPQHF,TGCGCCAGCAGTCGGAAGGGGAGGCGGGTAAATAGCAATCAGCCCCAGCATTTT
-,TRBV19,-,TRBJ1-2,CASSEDGLGARANYGYTF,TGTGCCAGTAGCGAAGATGGGTTAGGGGCACGAGCTAACTATGGCTACACCTTC
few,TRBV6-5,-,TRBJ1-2,CASTQGLYYGYTF,TGTGCCAGCACTCAGGGACTGTACTATGGCTACACCTTC
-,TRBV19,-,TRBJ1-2,CASSTMNRLNYGYTF,TGTGCCAGTAGTACTATGAACAGGCTTAACTATGGCTACACCTTC
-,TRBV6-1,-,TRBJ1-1,CASSERGYVNTEAFF,TGTGCCAGCAGTGAAAGGGGGTATGTGAACACTGAAGCTTTCTTT
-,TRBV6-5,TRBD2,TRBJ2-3,CASSYSPSGTADTQYF,TGTGCCAGCAGTTACTCACCTAGCGGGACCGCAGATACGCAGTATTTT
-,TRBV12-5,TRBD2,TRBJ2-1,CASGLVLPRDSGTSYNEQFF,TGTGCTAGTGGTTTGGTACTCCCCAGGGATAGCGGGACATCCTACAATGAGCAGTTCTTC
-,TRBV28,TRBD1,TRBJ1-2,CASAIGTANYGYTF,TGTGCCAGCGCTATAGGGACAGCCAACTATGGCTACACCTTC
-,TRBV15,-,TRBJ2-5,CATSRGGGRRYQETQYF,TGTGCCACCAGCAGAGGGGGCGGCCGCCGGTACCAAGAGACCCAGTACTTC
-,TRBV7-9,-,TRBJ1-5,CASSSLKQGQPQHF,TGTGCCAGCAGCTCCCTAAAACAGGGACAGCCCCAGCATTTT
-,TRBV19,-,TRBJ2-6,CASSPSGRISGANVLTF,TGTGCCAGTAGTCCCTCGGGGAGGATCTCTGGGGCCAACGTCCTGACTTTC
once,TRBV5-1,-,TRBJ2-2,CASSYARDSWSGELFF,TGCGCCAGCAGCTATGCACGGGACTCTTGGTCCGGGGAGCTGTTTTTT
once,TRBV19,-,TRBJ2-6,CATSRGSSGANVLTF,TGTGCCACCTCTCGGGGTAGCTCTGGGGCCAACGTCCTGACTTTC
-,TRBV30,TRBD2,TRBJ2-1,CALRGGRGPSYEQFF,TGTGCCTTGCGCGGGGGGCGGGGGCCCTCCTATGAGCAGTTCTTC
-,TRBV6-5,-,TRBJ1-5,CASSSGAGGHQPQHF,TGTGCCAGCAGCAGTGGGGCCGGGGGGCATCAGCCCCAGCATTTT
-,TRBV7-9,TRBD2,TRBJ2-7,CASSDPGGEQYF,TGTGCCAGCAGCGACCCGGGGGGCGAGCAGTACTTC
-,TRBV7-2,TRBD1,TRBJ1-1,CASSLFWGQGLKNTEAFF,TGTGCCAGCAGCTTATTTTGGGGACAGGGTTTGAAGAACACTGAAGCTTTCTTT
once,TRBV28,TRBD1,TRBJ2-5,CASNDWDRQETQYF,TGTGCCAGCAATGACTGGGACAGGCAAGAGACCCAGTACTTC
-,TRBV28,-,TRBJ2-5,CASINMATQETQYF,TGTGCCAGCATTAACATGGCCACCCAAGAGACCCAGTACTTC
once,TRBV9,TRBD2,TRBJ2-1,CASSPPGTSGYNEQFF,TGTGCCAGCAGCCCCCCCGGGACTAGCGGGTACAATGAGCAGTTCTTC
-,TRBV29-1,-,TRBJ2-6,CSVVRSGANVLTF,TGCAGCGTTGTGAGGTCCGGGGCCAACGTCCTGACTTTC
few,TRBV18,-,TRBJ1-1,CASSRETTDAFF,TGTGCCAGCTCACGTGAGACAACTGATGCTTTCTTT
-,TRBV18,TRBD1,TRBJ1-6,CASSSDRGESPLHF,TGTGCCAGCTCATCGGACAGGGGAGAGTCACCCCTCCACTTT